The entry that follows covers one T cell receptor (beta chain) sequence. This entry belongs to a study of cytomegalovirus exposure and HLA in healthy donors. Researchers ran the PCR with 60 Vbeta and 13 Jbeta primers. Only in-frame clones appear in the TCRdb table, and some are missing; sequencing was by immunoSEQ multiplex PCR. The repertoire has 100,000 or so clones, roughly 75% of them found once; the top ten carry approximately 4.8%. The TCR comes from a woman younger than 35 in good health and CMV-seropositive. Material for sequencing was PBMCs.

The CDR3 reads CASKGTSFPNEQFF. The CDR3 coding sequence is TGTGCCAGTAAGGGGACTAGCTTTCCCAATGAGCAGTTCTTC. This sequence joins TRBV19 and TRBJ2-1; the match to TRBD2 covers 9 bases. The CDR3 is made up of 14 amino acids. From germline, CDR1 is LNHDA and CDR2 SQIVND (reference sequence). V shed 7 bases and J 6 bases; nucleotides not matched to a gene: 7.